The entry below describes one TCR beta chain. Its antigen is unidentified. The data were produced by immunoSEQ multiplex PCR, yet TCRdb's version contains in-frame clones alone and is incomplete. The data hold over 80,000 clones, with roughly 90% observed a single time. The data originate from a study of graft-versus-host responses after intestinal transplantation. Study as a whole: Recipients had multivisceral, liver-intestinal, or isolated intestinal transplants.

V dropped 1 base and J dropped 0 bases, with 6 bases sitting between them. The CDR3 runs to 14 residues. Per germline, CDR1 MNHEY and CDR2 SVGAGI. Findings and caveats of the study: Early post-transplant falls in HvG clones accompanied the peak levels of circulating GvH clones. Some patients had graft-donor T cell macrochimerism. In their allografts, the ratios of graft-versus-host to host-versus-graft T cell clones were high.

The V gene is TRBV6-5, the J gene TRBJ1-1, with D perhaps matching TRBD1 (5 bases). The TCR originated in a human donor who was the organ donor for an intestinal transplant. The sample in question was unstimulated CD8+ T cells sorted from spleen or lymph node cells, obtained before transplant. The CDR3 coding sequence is TGTGCCAGCAGTTACTGGGGCCTGAACACTGAAGCTTTCTTT. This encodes CASSYWGLNTEAFF.